This T cell receptor (beta chain) emerged from a study of blood T cell repertoires in COVID-19. Sequencing was performed with immunoSEQ multiplex PCR; in TCRdb, only in-frame clones are kept and a portion is missing. The sample includes approximately 94,000 clones, 75% to 95% of them seen just once. Between the trimmed V and J ends, which lost 8 bases and 4 bases, there was a span of 11 bases. CDR1 LNHDA and CDR2 SQIVND come from the germline V gene (reference sequence). The length of the CDR3 is 12 residues. V gene TRBV19 combines with J gene TRBJ1-2, with D possibly being TRBD1 (6 bases). Sequencing used peripheral blood. The TCR comes from a woman aged 45-65 years in a cohort sampled during active COVID-19. The CDR3, as DNA: TGTGCCAGTCTCACAGGGACCTATGGCTACACCTTC. Its translation: CASLTGTYGYTF.